Listed below are T cell receptor beta chains from one sample, sequenced in a study of graft-versus-host responses after intestinal transplantation. Libraries were prepared by immunoSEQ multiplex PCR; TCRdb keeps only in-frame clonotypes and omits some of them. The sample lists 20,000 to 25,000 clones; roughly 33% were seen once. This sample comprised alloreactive CD8+ T cells from a mixed lymphocyte reaction culture, obtained before intestinal transplant. The receptors here all came from a human patient who received an intestinal transplant. The CDR3 runs from the conserved cysteine through the conserved F or W. D genes are given only for firm matches.

>TRBV9|-
CASNPGNNSPLHF
>TRBV19|TRBD2
CASSIPGLAEQFF
>TRBV6-6|TRBD2
CASSLGLAQYEQYF
>TRBV11-3|-
CASSQGQFATNEKLFF
>TRBV6-6|TRBD1
CASSMTGTGNTEAFF
>TRBV6-5|TRBD1
CASSPNRGNQPQHF
>TRBV19|-
CASRDAGSIPRNSPLHF
>TRBV6-8|-
CASSNRPNQPQHF
>TRBV6-6|-
CASSLMAGQETQYF
>TRBV6-4|TRBD1
CASSSDRGRSFNQPQHF
>TRBV27|TRBD2
CASSDGTSSYNEQFF
>TRBV7-6|-
CASSFGGVGEQYF
>TRBV4-1|-
CASSQGFLGYTF
>TRBV7-6|-
CASSLGQGNYGYTF